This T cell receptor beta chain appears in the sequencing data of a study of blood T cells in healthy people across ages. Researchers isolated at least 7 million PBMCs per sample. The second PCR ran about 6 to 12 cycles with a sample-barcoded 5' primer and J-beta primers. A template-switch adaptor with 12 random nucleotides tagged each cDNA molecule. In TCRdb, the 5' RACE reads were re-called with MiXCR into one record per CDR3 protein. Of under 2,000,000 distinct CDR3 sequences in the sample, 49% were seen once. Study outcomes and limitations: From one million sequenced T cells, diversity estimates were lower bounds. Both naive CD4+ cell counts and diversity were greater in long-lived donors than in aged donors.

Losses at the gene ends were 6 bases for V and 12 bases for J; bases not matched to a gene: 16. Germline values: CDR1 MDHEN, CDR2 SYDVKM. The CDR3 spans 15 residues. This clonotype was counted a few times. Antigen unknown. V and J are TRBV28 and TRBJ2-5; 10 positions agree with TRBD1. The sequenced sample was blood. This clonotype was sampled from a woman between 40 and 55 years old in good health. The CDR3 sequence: CASSSPGTGENFEYF. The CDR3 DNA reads TGTGCCAGCAGCTCCCCCGGGACAGGGGAAAATTTTGAGTACTTC.